Sequencing of this TCR beta chain was carried out in a study of metastatic and nonmetastatic thyroid tumors. Overall study context: Thyroid patients, malignant and benign, had repertoires compared across blood and tumor or nodule tissue.

TCRdb re-clonotyped the PCR reads via MiXCR. Altogether fewer than 7,500 clones are present, roughly 29% being singletons, with the ten largest covering approximately 16%. J gave up 3 bases and V 8 bases, and 6 bases lay outside the gene matches. The CDR3 has 13 amino acids. The germline gives CDR1 SGHAT, CDR2 FQNNGV. Prior to thyroid surgery, none of the patients had received any treatment. This clone was seen just once. The rearrangement uses TRBV11-2 and TRBJ2-7; TRBD2 matches at 8 bases. The clonotype originates from a female donor with papillary thyroid cancer or a benign thyroid nodule (not recorded which). Some clones in this sample may be carry-over from other donors' samples. The sequencing sample was made of adjacent normal tissue. The CDR3 sequence: CASGDSGVYEQYF. The CDR3 bases are TGTGCCAGCGGGGATAGCGGGGTCTACGAGCAGTACTTC.